Each of the 10 T cell receptor beta chains below was sequenced from the same sample in a study of CD8 T cells in Susac syndrome. The RNA, roughly 0.45 to 1 ug, was put through reverse transcription using random hexamers. TCRdb called the immunoSEQ multiplex PCR reads again in MiXCR, with one record for every CDR3 protein. In the table there are 150,000 to 200,000 distinct CDR3 sequences, 75% to 95% of which are singletons. Material: CD4+ T cells from PBMCs. The receptors were sampled from a human donor with Susac syndrome.

The count of this clonotype is one. J is TRBJ2-5 and V is TRBV9, with D unclear. The germline V gene has CDR1 SGDLS and CDR2 YYNGEE. CDR3 length equals 14 residues. Trimming shortened V by 0 bases and J by 1 base, and 7 bases separated the two germline ends. CDR3 region: CASSVGSVQETQYF. In DNA form, the CDR3 reads TGTGCCAGCAGCGTAGGGTCAGTCCAAGAGACCCAGTACTTC.

The V gene is TRBV18, the J gene TRBJ2-6; unclear D gene. V was cut by 1 base and J by 2 bases, with 3 bases left in between. Per the germline V gene, CDR1 is KGHSH and CDR2 is LQKENI. There are 14 residues in the CDR3. This chain's CDR3 is CASSPQAGANVLTF. The CDR3 bases are TGTGCCAGCTCACCACAGGCTGGGGCCAACGTCCTGACTTTC.

This sequence joins TRBV5-1 and TRBJ2-7; D uncertain. Germline V gene lookup returns CDR1 SGHRS and CDR2 YFSETQ. With 3 bases removed from V and 6 bases from J, the gap between germline ends came to 10 bases. The CDR3 is 12 amino acids. The DNA for the CDR3 is TGCGCCAGCAGCTCCGGAGAGTTCGAGCAGTACTTC. Translated, it gives CASSSGEFEQYF.

The sample holds a few counts of this clonotype. V usage is TRBV27 and J usage is TRBJ2-7; D perhaps matches TRBD1 (7 bases). Trimming shortened V by 3 bases and J by 2 bases, and 17 bases separated the two germline ends. This CDR3 has 16 amino acids. Germline V gene sequence: CDR1 MNHEY, CDR2 SMNVEV (reference sequence). The CDR3 DNA reads as TGTGCCAGCAGTTTTAGTCGCGGGACAGCCGCCTACGAGCAGTACTTC. Amino acid sequence: CASSFSRGTAAYEQYF.

This chain links TRBV12-3 or TRBV12-4 with TRBJ2-3, with D possibly TRBD1 on 5 matching bases. Trimming took off 7 bases at V and 0 bases at J, with 17 bases between the two ends. The CDR3 has 16 amino acids. The DNA of the CDR3 is TGTGCCAGCAAAAACAGGCAAACGTACAGCACAGATACGCAGTATTTT. Translated, it gives CASKNRQTYSTDTQYF.

The chain is built from TRBV30 and TRBJ1-1, with a weak D call TRBD1 (6 bases). The germline CDR1 and CDR2 sequences are GTSNPN and SVGIG (reference sequence). Trimming took 1 base from V and 0 from J, leaving 12 bases between them. CDR3 length equals 15 residues. For the CDR3, the DNA is TGTGCCTGGAGTGCCAGGGGTTGGGTGAACACTGAAGCTTTCTTT. Encoded protein: CAWSARGWVNTEAFF.

V usage is TRBV2 and J usage is TRBJ2-7, with 7 bases that match TRBD2. This CDR3 is 15 amino acids long. V shed 5 bases, J shed 1 base, and the junction held 8 bases outside the gene matches. Germline lookup yields CDR1 SNHLY and CDR2 FYNNEI. Here the CDR3 DNA reads TGTGCCAGCAGTCAAGGCGGGAGTATGTCCTACGAGCAGTACTTC. Its protein is CASSQGGSMSYEQYF.

The V and J genes are TRBV18 and TRBJ1-4, with D hard to call. The CDR3 runs to 15 residues. Trimming cost V 6 bases and J 5 bases, with 16 bases left between them. CDR1 is KGHSH, CDR2 LQKENI, per germline. The CDR3 region is CASSLFTKDNEKLFF. CDR3 in DNA: TGTGCCAGCTCCCTTTTCACAAAAGACAATGAAAAACTGTTTTTT.

This chain joins TRBV21-1 and TRBJ1-2. TRBV21-1 is assigned pseudogene status. The CDR3 is 14 amino acids. Written as DNA, the CDR3 is TGTGCCAGCAACACAGGGTCGTCTAACTATGGCTACACCTTC. Translation gives CASNTGSSNYGYTF.

The chain has TRBV19 and TRBJ1-5, with 8 bases that match TRBD1. The CDR3 loop spans 15 amino acids. Germline CDR1 LNHDA, CDR2 SQIVND (reference sequence). Trimming cost V 6 bases and J 6 bases; bases outside gene matches: 10. The CDR3, as DNA: TGTGCCAGTAGCGGGACAGGCGGCCCCGGTCAGCCCCAGCATTTT. Its protein is CASSGTGGPGQPQHF.